Following are 10 T cell receptor beta chains from one sample sequenced in a study of blood T cell repertoires in COVID-19. Clones were sequenced by immunoSEQ multiplex PCR, and TCRdb holds only the in-frame ones, with some missing. The repertoire holds approximately 200,000 clones, with roughly 83% as singletons. The sequenced sample was peripheral blood. The receptors were gathered from a woman in her fifties or sixties with acute or convalescent COVID-19.

This clone was counted only a few times. The chain combines TRBV7-2 with TRBJ2-1, with TRBD1 identical over 9 bases. The V segment lost 5 bases and the J segment 5 bases; nucleotides outside the gene matches: 4. From germline, CDR1 is SGHTA and CDR2 FQGNSA. This CDR3 contains 14 residues. The CDR3 DNA is TGTGCCAGCAGCCAGGGGACAGGGAACAATGAGCAGTTCTTC. Translating gives CASSQGTGNNEQFF. The whole variable domain, filled in from reference TRBV7-2 and TRBJ2-1, reads GAGVSQSPSNKVTEKGKDVELRCDPISGHTALYWYRQSLGQGLEFLIYFQGNSAPDKSGLPSDRFSAERTGGSVSTLTIQRTQQEDSAVYLCASSQGTGNNEQFFGPGTRLTVL.

This chain links TRBV30 with TRBJ2-2; D not resolved. This CDR3 region has 14 residues. V was cut by 0 bases and J by 4 bases, with 9 bases left in between. In germline, CDR1 is GTSNPN, CDR2 SVGIG (reference sequence). Written as DNA, the CDR3 is TGTGCCTGGAGTGTAATTAGTAGCACCGGGGAGCTGTTTTTT. Amino acids: CAWSVISSTGELFF.

The V call is TRBV5-6, the J call TRBJ2-1; 7 bases match TRBD2. V lost 6 bases to trimming and J lost 4 bases; unmatched junction nucleotides: 10. The CDR3 sequence is 15 residues long. Germline V lookup: CDR1 SGHDT, CDR2 YYEEEE. The DNA of the CDR3 is TGTGCCAGCAAACCGTCAGCTAGCGGTTACAATGAGCAGTTCTTC. This translates into CASKPSASGYNEQFF.

The V and J genes are TRBV19 and TRBJ1-5; D gene unclear. Trimming took off 6 bases at V and 5 bases at J, with 14 bases between the two ends. Germline V gene sequence: CDR1 LNHDA, CDR2 SQIVND (reference sequence). The CDR3 contains 14 residues. The CDR3 spells CASSYTGRDQPQHF. In DNA, the CDR3 is TGTGCCAGTAGCTACACCGGGCGGGATCAGCCCCAGCATTTT.

J is TRBJ1-1 and V is TRBV4-2, with D tentatively TRBD1 (6 bases). Trimming left V 3 bases short and J 1 base short, with 15 bases between. The length of the CDR3 is 16 residues. CDR1 and CDR2 from the germline V gene are LGHNA and YNFKEQ. CDR3 sequence reads: CASSQGSGQGNTEAFF. Here the CDR3 DNA reads TGTGCCAGCAGCCAGGGTTCGGGACAAGGGAACACTGAAGCTTTCTTT.

The chain has TRBV7-2 and TRBJ2-3, with 9 bases matching TRBD2. The CDR3 has 17 residues. The germline V gene has CDR1 SGHTA and CDR2 FQGNSA. V lost 1 base to trimming and J lost 3 bases; unmatched junction nucleotides: 8. CDR3 protein: CASSLGRASGGTDTQYF. The CDR3 bases are TGTGCCAGCAGCTTAGGTCGGGCAAGCGGGGGGACAGATACGCAGTATTTT.

V usage is TRBV3-1 (or the pseudogene TRBV3-2) and J usage is TRBJ2-3, with 9 bases that match TRBD2. Germline assignment: CDR1 LGHDT and CDR2 YNNKEL (reference sequence). Trimming cost V 1 base and J 8 bases; bases outside gene matches: 7. The CDR3 loop spans 15 amino acids. The CDR3 is CASSQGLAAGGTQYF. The DNA for the CDR3 is TGTGCCAGCAGCCAAGGACTAGCAGCGGGAGGTACGCAGTATTTT.

The table lists this clone with many counts. The junction departs from germline at one end; a sequencing error may be responsible. The chain uses TRBV27 and TRBJ1-2, with TRBD1 as a possible D gene (6 bases). CDR1 is MNHEY and CDR2 is SMNVEV in the germline V gene (reference sequence). The CDR3 runs to 13 residues. The CDR3 DNA is TGTGCCAGCAGTTTCCAGGGGAACTCTGGCTACACCTTC. Translating it yields CASSFQGNSGYTF.

The chain employs TRBV2 and TRBJ2-7, with no clear D. Trimming shortened V by 3 bases and J by 1 base, and 4 bases separated the two germline ends. This CDR3 is built from 12 residues. Germline loops: CDR1 SNHLY, CDR2 FYNNEI. The DNA for the CDR3 is TGTGCCAGCAGTGACAGTTCCTACGAGCAGTACTTC. It is translated as CASSDSSYEQYF.

The genes are TRBV4-1 and TRBJ1-4; 7 bases are shared with TRBD1. Germline V gene sequence: CDR1 MGHRA, CDR2 YSYEKL. With 3 bases clipped from V and 7 bases from J, the junction kept 14 bases outside the gene matches. The CDR3 sequence is 17 residues long. DNA for the CDR3: TGCGCCAGCAGCCACGACGACGTGACAGGGAGAGGTGAAAAACTGTTTTTT. This translates into CASSHDDVTGRGEKLFF.